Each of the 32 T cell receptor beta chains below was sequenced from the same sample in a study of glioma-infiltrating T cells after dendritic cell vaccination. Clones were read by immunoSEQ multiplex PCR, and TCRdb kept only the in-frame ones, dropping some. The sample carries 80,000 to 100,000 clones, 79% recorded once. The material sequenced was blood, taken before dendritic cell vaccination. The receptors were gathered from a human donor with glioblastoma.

The CDR3 here is CASTVRGNYGYTF. CDR3 nucleotide sequence: TGTGCTAGTACGGTCAGGGGGAACTATGGCTACACCTTC. This rearrangement joins TRBV12-5 to TRBJ1-2; the match to TRBD1 covers 7 bases. The CDR3 covers 13 residues. The junction had 5 bases not matched to a gene; V was cut back by 8 bases and J by 2 bases. Looked up from germline, CDR1 is LGHNT and CDR2 is FRNRAP.

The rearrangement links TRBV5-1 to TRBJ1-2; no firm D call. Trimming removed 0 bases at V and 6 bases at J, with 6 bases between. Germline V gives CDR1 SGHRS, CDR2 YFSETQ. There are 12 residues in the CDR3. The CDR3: CASSLARDGYTF. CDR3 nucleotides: TGCGCCAGCAGCTTGGCTCGAGATGGCTACACCTTC.

The CDR3 spells CASTPGQGMFHGYTF. In DNA, the CDR3 is TGTGCCAGCACACCCGGACAGGGGATGTTCCATGGCTACACCTTC. The chain employs TRBV11-2 and TRBJ1-2, with 9 positions matching TRBD1. Germline CDR1 SGHAT, CDR2 FQNNGV. The CDR3 runs 15 residues. With 7 bases clipped from V and 6 bases from J, the junction kept 12 bases outside the gene matches. Full variable domain (outside the CDR3, taken from reference TRBV11-2 and TRBJ1-2): EAGVAQSPRYKIIEKRQSVAFWCNPISGHATLYWYQQILGQGPKLLIQFQNNGVVDDSQLPKDRFSAERLKGVDSTLKIQPAKLEDSAVYLCASTPGQGMFHGYTFGSGTRLTVV.

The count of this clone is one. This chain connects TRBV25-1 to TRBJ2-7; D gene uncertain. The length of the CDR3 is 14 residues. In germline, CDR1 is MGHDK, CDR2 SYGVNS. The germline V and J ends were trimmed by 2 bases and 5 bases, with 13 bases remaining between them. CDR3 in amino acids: CASSEPLAGDEQYF. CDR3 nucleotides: TGTGCCAGCAGTGAACCCCTCGCAGGTGACGAGCAGTACTTC.

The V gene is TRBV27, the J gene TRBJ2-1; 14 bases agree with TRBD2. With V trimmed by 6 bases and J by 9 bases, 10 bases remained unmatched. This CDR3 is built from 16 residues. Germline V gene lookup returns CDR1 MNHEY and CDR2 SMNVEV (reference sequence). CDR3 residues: CASSIDGTSGSSEQFF. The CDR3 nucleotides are TGTGCCAGCAGCATAGACGGGACTAGCGGGAGCAGTGAGCAGTTCTTC.

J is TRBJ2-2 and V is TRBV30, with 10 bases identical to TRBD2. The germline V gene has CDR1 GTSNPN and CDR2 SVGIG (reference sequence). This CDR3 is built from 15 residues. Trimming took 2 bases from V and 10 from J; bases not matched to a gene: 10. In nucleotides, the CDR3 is TGTGCCTGGAGTCGACCGACTAGCGGGTCGTCGGAGCTGTTTTTT. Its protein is CAWSRPTSGSSELFF.

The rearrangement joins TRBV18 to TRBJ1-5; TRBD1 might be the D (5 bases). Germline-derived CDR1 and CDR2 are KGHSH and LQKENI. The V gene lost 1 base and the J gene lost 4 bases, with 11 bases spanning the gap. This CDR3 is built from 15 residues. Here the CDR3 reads CASSPRGGGNQPQHF. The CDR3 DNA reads TGTGCCAGCTCACCACGTGGCGGGGGGAATCAGCCCCAGCATTTT.

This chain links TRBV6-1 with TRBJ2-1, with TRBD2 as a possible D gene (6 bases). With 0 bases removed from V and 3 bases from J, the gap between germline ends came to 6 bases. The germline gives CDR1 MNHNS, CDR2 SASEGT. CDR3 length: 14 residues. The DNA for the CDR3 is TGTGCCAGCAGTGAAGCGGGGGGCTACAATGAGCAGTTCTTC. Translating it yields CASSEAGGYNEQFF.

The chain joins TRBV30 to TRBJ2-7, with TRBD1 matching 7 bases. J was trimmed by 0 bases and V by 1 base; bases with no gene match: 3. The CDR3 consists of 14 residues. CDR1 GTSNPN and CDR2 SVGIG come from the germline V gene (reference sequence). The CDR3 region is CAWSDGQVSYEQYF. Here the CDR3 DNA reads TGTGCCTGGAGTGACGGACAGGTCTCCTACGAGCAGTACTTC.

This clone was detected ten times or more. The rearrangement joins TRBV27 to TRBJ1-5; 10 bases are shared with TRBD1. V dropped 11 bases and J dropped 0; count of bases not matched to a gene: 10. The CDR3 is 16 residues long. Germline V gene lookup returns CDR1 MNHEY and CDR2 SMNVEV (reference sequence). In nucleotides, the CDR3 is TGTGCCCGAACCTCCGGGACAGGGGATAGCAATCAGCCCCAGCATTTT. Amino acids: CARTSGTGDSNQPQHF.

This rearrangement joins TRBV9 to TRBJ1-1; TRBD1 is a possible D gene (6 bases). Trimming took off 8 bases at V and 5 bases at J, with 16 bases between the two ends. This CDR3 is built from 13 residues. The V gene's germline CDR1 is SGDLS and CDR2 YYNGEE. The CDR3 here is CASQGQGRTEAFF. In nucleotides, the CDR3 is TGTGCCAGTCAGGGGCAGGGAAGAACTGAAGCTTTCTTT.

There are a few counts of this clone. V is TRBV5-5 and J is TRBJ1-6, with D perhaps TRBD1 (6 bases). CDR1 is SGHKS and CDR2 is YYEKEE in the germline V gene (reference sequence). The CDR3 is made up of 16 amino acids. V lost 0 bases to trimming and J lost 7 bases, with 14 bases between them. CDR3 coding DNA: TGTGCCAGCAGCTTGGCCGGGGGGCGGACCAATTCACCCCTCCACTTT. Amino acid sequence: CASSLAGGRTNSPLHF.

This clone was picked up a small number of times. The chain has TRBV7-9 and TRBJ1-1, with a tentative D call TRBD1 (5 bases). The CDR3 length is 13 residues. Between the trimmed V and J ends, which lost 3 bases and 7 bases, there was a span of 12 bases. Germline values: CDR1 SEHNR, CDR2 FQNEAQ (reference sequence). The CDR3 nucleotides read TGTGCCAGCAGCTTTGGAGGGGACGGTGAAGCTTTCTTT. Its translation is CASSFGGDGEAFF.

In DNA form, the CDR3 reads TGTGCCGCGGGACGACAGGGGCGGCCGAGGACTGAAGCTTTCTTT. This translates into CAAGRQGRPRTEAFF. The genes are TRBV15 and TRBJ1-1; TRBD1 matches 8 bases. The ends lost 11 bases at V and 5 bases at J; junction bases unmatched: 16. Germline lookup yields CDR1 LNHNV and CDR2 YYDKDF (reference sequence). CDR3 length equals 15 residues.

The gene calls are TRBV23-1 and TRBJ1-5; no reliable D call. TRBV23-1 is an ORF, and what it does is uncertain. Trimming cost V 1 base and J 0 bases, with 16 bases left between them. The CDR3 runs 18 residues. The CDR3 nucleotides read TGCGCCAGCAGTCAATGCCCGGGAGCCCACTGTAGCAATCAGCCCCAGCATTTT. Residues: CASSQCPGAHCSNQPQHF.

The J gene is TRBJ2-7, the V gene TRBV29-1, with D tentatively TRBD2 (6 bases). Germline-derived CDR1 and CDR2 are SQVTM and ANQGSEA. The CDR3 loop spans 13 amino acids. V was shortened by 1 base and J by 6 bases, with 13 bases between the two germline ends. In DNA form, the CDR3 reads TGCAGCGTTGAAGGGCAGGGAGGTATCGAGCAGTACTTC. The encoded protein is CSVEGQGGIEQYF.

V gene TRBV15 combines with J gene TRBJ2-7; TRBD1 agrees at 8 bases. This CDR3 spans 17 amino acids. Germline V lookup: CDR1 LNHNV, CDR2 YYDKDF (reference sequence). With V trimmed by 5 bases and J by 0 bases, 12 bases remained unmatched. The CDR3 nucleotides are TGTGCCACCAGCTCCCCAGGGGGCCTCGGGGGCTCCTACGAGCAGTACTTC. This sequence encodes CATSSPGGLGGSYEQYF.

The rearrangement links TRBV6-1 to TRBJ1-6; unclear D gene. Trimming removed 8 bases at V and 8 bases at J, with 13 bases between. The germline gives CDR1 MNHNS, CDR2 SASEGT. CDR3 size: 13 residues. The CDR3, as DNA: TGTGCCAGCTCAGACCTAGGCGATTCACCCCTCCACTTT. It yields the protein CASSDLGDSPLHF.

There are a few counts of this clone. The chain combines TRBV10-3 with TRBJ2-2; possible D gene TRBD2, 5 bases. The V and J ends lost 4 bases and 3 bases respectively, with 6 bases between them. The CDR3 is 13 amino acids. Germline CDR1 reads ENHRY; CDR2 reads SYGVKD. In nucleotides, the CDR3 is TGTGCCATCAGTGCGAGGGACACCGGGGAGCTGTTTTTT. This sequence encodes CAISARDTGELFF.

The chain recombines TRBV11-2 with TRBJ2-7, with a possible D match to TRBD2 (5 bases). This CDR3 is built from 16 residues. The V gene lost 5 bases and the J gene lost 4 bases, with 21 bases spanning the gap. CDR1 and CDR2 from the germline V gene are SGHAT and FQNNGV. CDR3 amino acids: CASSPILSAGGYEQYF. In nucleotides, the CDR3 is TGTGCCAGCAGCCCCATTTTATCCGCGGGTGGGTACGAGCAGTACTTC.

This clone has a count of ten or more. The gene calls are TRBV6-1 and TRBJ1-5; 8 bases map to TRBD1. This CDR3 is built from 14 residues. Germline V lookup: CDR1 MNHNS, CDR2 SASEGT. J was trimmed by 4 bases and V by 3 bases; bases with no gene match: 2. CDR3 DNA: TGTGCCAGCAGTGAGGGACAGGAAAATCAGCCCCAGCATTTT. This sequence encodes CASSEGQENQPQHF.

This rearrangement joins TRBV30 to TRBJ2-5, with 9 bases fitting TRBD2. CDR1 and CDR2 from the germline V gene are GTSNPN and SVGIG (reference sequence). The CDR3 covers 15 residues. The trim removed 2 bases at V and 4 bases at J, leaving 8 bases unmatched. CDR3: CAWSPVVAGAETQYF. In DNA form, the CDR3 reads TGTGCCTGGAGTCCCGTGGTAGCGGGAGCAGAGACCCAGTACTTC.

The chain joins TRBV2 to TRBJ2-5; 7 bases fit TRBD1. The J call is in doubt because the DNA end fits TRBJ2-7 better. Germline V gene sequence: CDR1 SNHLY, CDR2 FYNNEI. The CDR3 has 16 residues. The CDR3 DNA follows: TGTGCCAGCAGTGTTCAAGCACAGGGGTGGTCCTACGAGCAGTACTTC. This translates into CASSVQAQGWSYEQYF.

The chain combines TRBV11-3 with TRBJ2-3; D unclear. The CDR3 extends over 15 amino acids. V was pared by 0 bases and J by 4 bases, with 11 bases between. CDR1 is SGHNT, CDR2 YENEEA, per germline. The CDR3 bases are TGTGCCAGCAGCTTAGATCTGGCAGGCTCAGATACGCAGTATTTT. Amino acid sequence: CASSLDLAGSDTQYF.

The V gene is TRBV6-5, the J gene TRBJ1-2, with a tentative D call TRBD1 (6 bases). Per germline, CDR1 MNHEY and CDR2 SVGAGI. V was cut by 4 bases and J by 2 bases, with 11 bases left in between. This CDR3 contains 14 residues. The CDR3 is CASSSPGTNYGYTF. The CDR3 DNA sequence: TGTGCCAGCAGTTCCCCCGGGACAAACTATGGCTACACCTTC.

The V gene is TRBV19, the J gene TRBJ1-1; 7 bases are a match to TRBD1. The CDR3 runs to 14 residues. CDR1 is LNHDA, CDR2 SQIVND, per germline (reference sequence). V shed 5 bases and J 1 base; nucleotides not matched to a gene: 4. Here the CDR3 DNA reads TGTGCCAGTAGTGCTCGGACAGGGAACACTGAAGCTTTCTTT. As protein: CASSARTGNTEAFF. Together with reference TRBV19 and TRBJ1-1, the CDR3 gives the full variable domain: DGGITQSPKYLFRKEGQNVTLSCEQNLNHDAMYWYRQDPGQGLRLIYYSQIVNDFQKGDIAEGYSVSREKKESFPLTVTSAQKNPTAFYLCASSARTGNTEAFFGQGTRLTVV.

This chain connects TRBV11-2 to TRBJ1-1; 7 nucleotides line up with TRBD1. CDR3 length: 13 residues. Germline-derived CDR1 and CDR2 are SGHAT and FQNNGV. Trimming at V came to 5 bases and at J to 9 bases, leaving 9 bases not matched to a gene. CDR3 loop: CASSLTRTGQAFF. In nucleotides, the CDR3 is TGTGCCAGCAGCCTAACACGGACAGGCCAAGCTTTCTTT.

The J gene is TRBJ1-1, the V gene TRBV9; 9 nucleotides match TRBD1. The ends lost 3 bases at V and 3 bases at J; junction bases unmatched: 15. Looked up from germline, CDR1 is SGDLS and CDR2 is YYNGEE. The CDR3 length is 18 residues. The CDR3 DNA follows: TGTGCCAGCAGCGCCCGTCCGGGACAGGGCGGTATGCACACTGAAGCTTTCTTT. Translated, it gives CASSARPGQGGMHTEAFF.

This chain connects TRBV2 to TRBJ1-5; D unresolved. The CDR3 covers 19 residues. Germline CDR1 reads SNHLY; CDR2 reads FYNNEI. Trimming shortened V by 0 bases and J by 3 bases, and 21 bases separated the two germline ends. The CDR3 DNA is TGTGCCAGCAGTGAAGCGCTTCCTAGGAAGAACCTCTACAATCAGCCCCAGCATTTT. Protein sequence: CASSEALPRKNLYNQPQHF.

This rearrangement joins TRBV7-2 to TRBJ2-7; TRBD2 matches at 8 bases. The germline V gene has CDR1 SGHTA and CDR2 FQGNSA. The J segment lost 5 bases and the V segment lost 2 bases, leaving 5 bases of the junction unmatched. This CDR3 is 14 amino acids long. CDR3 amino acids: CASSLIRGGHEQYF. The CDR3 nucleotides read TGTGCCAGCAGCTTAATTCGGGGGGGGCACGAGCAGTACTTC.

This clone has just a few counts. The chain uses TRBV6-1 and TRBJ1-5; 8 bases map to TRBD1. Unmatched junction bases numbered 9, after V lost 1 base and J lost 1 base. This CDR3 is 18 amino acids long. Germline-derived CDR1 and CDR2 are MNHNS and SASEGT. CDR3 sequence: CASSEGTGSTGSNQPQHF. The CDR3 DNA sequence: TGTGCCAGCAGTGAAGGGACAGGGTCCACTGGGAGCAATCAGCCCCAGCATTTT.

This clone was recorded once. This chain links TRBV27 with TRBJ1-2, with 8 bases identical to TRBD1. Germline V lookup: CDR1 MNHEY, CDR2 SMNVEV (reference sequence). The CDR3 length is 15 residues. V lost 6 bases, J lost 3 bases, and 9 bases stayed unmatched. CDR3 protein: CASSYGTGVHYGYTF. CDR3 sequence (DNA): TGTGCCAGCAGCTACGGGACAGGCGTTCACTATGGCTACACCTTC.